Listed here is a single T cell receptor (beta chain). Trimming took off 3 bases at V and 6 bases at J, with 13 bases between the two ends. Germline values: CDR1 SGHRS, CDR2 YFSETQ. The CDR3 is made up of 14 amino acids. The data derive from a study of blood T cell repertoires in COVID-19. Looking at the study overall: Samples taken during acute and convalescent COVID-19 were collected in the United States, Italy and Spain.

The data were produced by immunoSEQ multiplex PCR, yet TCRdb's version contains in-frame clones alone and is incomplete. The table records around 300,000 clones, about 87% of them present only once. The receptor comes from a woman aged 40-49 years with acute or convalescent COVID-19. The sequencing input was peripheral blood. The rearrangement joins TRBV5-1 to TRBJ1-3; D perhaps matches TRBD1 (5 bases). The CDR3 loop reads CASSSSGTLNTIYF. The CDR3 region has the DNA TGCGCCAGCAGCTCTAGCGGGACCCTAAACACCATATATTTT.